This TCR beta chain came from a study of CD8 T cells in Susac syndrome. Across the whole study: Blood was drawn from Susac syndrome patients while they were therapy-naive, on corticosteroids, or on intravenous immunoglobulin alone.

A note on this clonotype: Its antigen is unknown.

Germline V lookup: CDR1 MDHEN, CDR2 SYDVKM. V dropped 1 base and J dropped 1 base, with 16 bases sitting between them. The CDR3 consists of 17 residues. Study results and caveats: The study admitted that it had a relatively small number of individuals in its TCR sequencing and HLA analysis. Susac-specific public clones were found in both the total CD8+ and the CD8+ TEMRA repertoires, with more than 15 in the former and about 5 in the latter.

Random hexamers primed reverse transcription of 0.5 to 1 ug RNA. TCRdb redid the calling of the immunoSEQ multiplex PCR reads with MiXCR, one entry per CDR3 protein. The table lists 100,000 to 150,000 distinct CDR3 sequences, around 94% of them singletons. CD8+ and CD4+ T cells were negatively isolated; TEMRA cells were FACS-enriched. The TCR sequence derives from a human donor with Susac syndrome. The chain couples TRBV28 to TRBJ2-5; no clear D gene. Sequenced sample: CD8+ T cells from PBMCs. This CDR3 is CASSLFLGSLVQETQYF. The CDR3 DNA follows: TGTGCCAGCAGTTTATTCCTGGGTAGCCTAGTCCAAGAGACCCAGTACTTC.